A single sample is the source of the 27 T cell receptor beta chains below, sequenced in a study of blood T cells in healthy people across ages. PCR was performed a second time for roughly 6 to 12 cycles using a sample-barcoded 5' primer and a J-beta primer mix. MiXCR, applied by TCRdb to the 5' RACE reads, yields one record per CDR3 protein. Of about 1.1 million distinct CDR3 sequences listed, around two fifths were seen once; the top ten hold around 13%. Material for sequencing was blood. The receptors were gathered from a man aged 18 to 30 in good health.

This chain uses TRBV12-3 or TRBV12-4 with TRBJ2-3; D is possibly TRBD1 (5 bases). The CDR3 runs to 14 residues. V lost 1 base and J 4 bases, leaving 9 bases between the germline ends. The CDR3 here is CASSLGGEADTQYF. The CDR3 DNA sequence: TGTGCCAGCAGTTTAGGGGGCGAGGCAGATACGCAGTATTTT.

Here the CDR3 DNA reads TGCGCCAGCAGCCAAGTTCAGGGCGAAGCTTTCTTT. Translated, it gives CASSQVQGEAFF. The chain has TRBV4-1 and TRBJ1-1, with TRBD1 as a possible D gene (5 bases). Germline V gene data show CDR1 as MGHRA and CDR2 as YSYEKL. Trimming took off 1 base at V and 8 bases at J, with 8 bases between the two ends. This CDR3 is built from 12 residues.

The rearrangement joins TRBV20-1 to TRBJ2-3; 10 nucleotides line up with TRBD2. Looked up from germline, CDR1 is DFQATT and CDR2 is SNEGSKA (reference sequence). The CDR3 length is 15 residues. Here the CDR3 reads CSLAGSGGPTDTQYF. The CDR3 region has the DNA TGCTCCCTAGCCGGTAGCGGGGGGCCGACAGATACGCAGTATTTT.

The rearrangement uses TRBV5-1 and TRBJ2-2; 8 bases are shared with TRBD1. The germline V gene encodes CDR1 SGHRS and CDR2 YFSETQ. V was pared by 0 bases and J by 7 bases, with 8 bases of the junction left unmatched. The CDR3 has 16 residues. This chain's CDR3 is CASSLDGQGAVGELFF. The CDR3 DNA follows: TGCGCCAGCAGCTTGGACGGCCAGGGGGCTGTCGGGGAGCTGTTTTTT.

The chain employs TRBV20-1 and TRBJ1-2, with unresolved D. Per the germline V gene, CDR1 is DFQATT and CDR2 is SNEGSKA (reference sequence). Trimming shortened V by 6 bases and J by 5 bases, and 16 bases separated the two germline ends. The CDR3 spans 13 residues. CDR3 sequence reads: CSARIERLYGYTF. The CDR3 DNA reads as TGCAGTGCCCGGATAGAAAGGCTTTATGGCTACACCTTC.

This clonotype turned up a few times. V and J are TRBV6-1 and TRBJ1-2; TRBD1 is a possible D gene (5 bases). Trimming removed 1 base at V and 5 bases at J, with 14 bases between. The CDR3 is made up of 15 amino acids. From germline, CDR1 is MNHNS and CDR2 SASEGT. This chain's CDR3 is CASSEVGAAPYGYTF. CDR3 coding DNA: TGTGCCAGCAGTGAAGTAGGGGCAGCCCCATATGGCTACACCTTC.

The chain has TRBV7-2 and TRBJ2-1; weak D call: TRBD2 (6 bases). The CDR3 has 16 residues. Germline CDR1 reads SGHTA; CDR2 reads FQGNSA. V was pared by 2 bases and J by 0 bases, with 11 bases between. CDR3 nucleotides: TGTGCCAGCAGCTTATCTGGAGGGTTCTCCTACAATGAGCAGTTCTTC. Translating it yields CASSLSGGFSYNEQFF.

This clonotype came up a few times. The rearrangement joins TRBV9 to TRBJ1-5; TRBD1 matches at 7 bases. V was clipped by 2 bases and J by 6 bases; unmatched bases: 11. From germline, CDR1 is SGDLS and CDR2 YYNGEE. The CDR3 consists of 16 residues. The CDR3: CASSVGDRERGQPQHF. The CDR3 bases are TGTGCCAGCAGCGTGGGTGACAGGGAACGGGGTCAGCCCCAGCATTTT.

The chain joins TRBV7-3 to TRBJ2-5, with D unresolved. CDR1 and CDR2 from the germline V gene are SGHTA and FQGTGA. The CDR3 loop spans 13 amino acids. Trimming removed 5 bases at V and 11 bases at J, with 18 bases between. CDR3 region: CASSPKRTDEQYF. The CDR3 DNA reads TGTGCCAGCAGCCCAAAGAGGACCGATGAGCAGTACTTC.

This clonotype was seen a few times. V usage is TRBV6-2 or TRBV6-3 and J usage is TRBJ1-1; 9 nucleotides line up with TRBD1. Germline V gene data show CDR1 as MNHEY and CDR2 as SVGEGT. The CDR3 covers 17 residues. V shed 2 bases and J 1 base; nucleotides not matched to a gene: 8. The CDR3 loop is CASSYGEPGQGNTEAFF. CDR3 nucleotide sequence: TGTGCCAGCAGTTACGGGGAGCCGGGACAGGGGAACACTGAAGCTTTCTTT.

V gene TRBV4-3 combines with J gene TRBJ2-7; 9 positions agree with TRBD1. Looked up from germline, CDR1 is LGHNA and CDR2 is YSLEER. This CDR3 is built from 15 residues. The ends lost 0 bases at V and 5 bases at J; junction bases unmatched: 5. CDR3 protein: CASSQDGDREDEQYF. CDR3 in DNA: TGCGCCAGCAGCCAAGATGGGGACAGGGAAGACGAGCAGTACTTC.

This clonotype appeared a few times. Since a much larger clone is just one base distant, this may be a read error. The CDR3 sequence is CASSYGGSAGYEQYF. Here the CDR3 DNA reads TGTGCCAGCAGTTACGGCGGATCGGCGGGCTACGAGCAGTACTTC. V and J are TRBV6-2 or TRBV6-3 and TRBJ2-7; D possibly corresponds to TRBD2 (5 bases). The length of the CDR3 is 15 residues. Germline V lookup: CDR1 MNHEY, CDR2 SVGEGT. Trimming shortened V by 2 bases and J by 3 bases, and 14 bases separated the two germline ends.

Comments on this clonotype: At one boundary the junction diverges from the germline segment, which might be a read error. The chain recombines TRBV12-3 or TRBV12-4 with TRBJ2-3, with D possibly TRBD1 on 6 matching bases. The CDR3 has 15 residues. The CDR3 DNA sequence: TGTACCAGCAGTAAGACAGGTCCTAGCACAGATACGCAGTATTTT. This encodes CTSSKTGPSTDTQYF.

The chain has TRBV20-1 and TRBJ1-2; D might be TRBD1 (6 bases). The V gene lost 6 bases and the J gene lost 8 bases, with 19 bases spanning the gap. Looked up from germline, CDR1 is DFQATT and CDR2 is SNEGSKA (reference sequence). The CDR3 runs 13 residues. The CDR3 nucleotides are TGCAGTGCAGAACCGACAGGCTGGGGCGGCTACACCTTC. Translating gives CSAEPTGWGGYTF.

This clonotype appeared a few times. The CDR3 reads CASSLLGWSTEAFF. The CDR3 DNA reads TGTGCCAGCAGCTTACTGGGATGGAGCACTGAAGCTTTCTTT. J is TRBJ1-1 and V is TRBV7-9; no firm D call. V was shortened by 2 bases and J by 4 bases, with 11 bases between the two germline ends. Germline-derived CDR1 and CDR2 are SEHNR and FQNEAQ (reference sequence). This CDR3 is 14 amino acids long. Filled out from reference TRBV7-9 and TRBJ1-1, the complete variable domain reads DTGVSQNPRHKITKRGQNVTFRCDPISEHNRLYWYRQTLGQGPEFLTYFQNEAQLEKSRLLSDRFSAERPKGSFSTLEIQRTEQGDSAMYLCASSLLGWSTEAFFGQGTRLTVV.

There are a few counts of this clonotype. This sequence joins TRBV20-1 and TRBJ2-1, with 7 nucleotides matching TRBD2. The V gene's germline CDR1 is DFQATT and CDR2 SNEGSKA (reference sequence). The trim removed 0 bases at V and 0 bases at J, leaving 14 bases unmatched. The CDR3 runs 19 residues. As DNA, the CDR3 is TGCAGTGCTAGAGATGAAGGGCTAGCGGATTGGAGCTCCTACAATGAGCAGTTCTTC. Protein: CSARDEGLADWSSYNEQFF.

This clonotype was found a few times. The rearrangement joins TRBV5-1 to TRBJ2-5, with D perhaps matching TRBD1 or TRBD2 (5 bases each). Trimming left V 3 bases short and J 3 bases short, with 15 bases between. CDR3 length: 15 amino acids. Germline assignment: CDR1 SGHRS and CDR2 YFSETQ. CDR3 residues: CASSSELGGEETQYF. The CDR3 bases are TGCGCCAGCAGCTCGGAGCTTGGGGGTGAAGAGACCCAGTACTTC.

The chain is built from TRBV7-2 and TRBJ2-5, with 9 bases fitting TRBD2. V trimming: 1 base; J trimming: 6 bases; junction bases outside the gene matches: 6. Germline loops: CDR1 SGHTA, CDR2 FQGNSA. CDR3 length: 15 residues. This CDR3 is CASSLGLAGVKTQYF. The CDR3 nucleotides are TGTGCCAGCAGCTTAGGATTAGCGGGAGTAAAGACCCAGTACTTC.

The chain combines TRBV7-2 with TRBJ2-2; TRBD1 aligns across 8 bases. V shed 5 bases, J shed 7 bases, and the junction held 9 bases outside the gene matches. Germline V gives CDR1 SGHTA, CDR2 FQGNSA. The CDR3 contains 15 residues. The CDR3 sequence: CASSLSGGVDGELFF. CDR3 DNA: TGTGCCAGCAGCCTGTCAGGGGGCGTAGACGGGGAGCTGTTTTTT.

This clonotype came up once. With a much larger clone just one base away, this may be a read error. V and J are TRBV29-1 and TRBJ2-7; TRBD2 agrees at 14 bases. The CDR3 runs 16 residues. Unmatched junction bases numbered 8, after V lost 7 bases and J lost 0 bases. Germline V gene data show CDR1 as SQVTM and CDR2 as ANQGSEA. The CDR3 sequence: CSASLGLAGASYEQYF. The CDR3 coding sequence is TGCAGCGCCTCACTGGGACTAGCGGGGGCCTCCTACGAGCAGTACTTC.

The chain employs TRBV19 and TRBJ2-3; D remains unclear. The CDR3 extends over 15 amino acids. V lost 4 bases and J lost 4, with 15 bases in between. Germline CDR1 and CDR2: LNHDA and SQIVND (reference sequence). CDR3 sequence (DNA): TGTGCCAGTAGTAAGCTTAACAGCCCCGCAGATACGCAGTATTTT. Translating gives CASSKLNSPADTQYF.

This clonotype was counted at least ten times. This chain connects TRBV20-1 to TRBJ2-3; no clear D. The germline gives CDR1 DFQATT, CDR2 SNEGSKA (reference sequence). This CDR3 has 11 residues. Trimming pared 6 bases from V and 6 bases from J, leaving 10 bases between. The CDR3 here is CSATLRDTQYF. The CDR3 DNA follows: TGCAGTGCCACCTTAAGGGATACGCAGTATTTT.

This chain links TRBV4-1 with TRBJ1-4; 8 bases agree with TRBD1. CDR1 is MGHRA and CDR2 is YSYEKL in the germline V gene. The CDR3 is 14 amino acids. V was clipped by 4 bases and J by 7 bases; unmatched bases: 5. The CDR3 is CASSPRDRSEKLFF. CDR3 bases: TGCGCCAGCAGCCCCCGGGACAGGTCTGAAAAACTGTTTTTT.

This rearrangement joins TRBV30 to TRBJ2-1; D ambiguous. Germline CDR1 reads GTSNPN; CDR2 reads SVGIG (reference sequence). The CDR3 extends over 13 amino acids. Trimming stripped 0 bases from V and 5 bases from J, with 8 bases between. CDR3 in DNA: TGTGCCTGGAGTGTATACCTCAACAATGAGCAGTTCTTC. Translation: CAWSVYLNNEQFF.

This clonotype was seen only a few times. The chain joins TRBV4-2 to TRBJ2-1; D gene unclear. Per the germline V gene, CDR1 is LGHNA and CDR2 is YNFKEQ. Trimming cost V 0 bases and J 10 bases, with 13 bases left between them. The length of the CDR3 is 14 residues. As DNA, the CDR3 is TGTGCCAGCAGCCAAGAGTCAAGCCGTGGGGAGCAGTTCTTC. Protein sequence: CASSQESSRGEQFF.

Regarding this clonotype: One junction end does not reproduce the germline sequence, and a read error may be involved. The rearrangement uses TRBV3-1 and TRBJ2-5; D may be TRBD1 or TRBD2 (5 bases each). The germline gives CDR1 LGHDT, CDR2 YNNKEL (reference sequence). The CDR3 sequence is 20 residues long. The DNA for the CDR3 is TGTGCCAACAGCCAAGATTCCCAGGGAGAAATTAGGGCGTCCCAAGAGACCCAGTACTTC. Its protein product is CANSQDSQGEIRASQETQYF.

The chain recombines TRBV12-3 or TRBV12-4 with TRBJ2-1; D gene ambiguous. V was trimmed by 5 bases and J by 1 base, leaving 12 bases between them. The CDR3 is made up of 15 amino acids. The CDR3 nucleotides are TGTGCCAGCAGTCGAGAGACACGGTCCTACAATGAGCAGTTCTTC. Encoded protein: CASSRETRSYNEQFF.